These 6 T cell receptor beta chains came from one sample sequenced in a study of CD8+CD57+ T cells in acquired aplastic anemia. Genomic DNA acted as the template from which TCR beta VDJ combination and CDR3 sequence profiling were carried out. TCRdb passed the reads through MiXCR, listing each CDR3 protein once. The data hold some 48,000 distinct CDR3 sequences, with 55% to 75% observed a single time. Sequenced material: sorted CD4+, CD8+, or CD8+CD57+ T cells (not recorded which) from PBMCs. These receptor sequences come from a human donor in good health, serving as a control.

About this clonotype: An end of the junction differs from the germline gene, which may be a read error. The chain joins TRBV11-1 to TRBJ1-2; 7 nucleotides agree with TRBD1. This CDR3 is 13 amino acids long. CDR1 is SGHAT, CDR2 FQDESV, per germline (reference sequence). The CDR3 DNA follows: TGTGCCAGCAGTTTAGCACAGGGGATGGGCTACACCTTC. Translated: CASSLAQGMGYTF. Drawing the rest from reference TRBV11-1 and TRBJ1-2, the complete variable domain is EAEVAQSPRYKITEKSQAVAFWCDPISGHATLYWYRQILGQGPELLVQFQDESVVDDSQLPKDRFSAERLKGVDSTLKIQPAELGDSAMYLCASSLAQGMGYTFGSGTRLTVV.

CDR3 sequence: CASSWGLRSSYNEQFF. CDR3 DNA sequence: TGTGCCAGCAGCTGGGGACTCCGCAGCTCCTACAATGAGCAGTTCTTC. V usage is TRBV7-8 and J usage is TRBJ2-1, with a possible D match to TRBD2 (6 bases). The V end was cut by 4 bases, the J end by 0 bases, with 13 bases between. Germline assignment: CDR1 SGHVS and CDR2 FQNEAQ. This CDR3 comprises 16 residues.

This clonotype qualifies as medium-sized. The DNA of the CDR3 is TGTGCCAGCAGCTTACTGGGGGGACAGGGCTCCTACGAGCAGTACTTC. It is translated as CASSLLGGQGSYEQYF. The chain has TRBV7-3 and TRBJ2-7; 9 bases are shared with TRBD1. V trimming: 2 bases; J trimming: 0 bases; junction bases outside the gene matches: 5. Per germline, CDR1 SGHTA and CDR2 FQGTGA. This CDR3 is built from 16 residues.

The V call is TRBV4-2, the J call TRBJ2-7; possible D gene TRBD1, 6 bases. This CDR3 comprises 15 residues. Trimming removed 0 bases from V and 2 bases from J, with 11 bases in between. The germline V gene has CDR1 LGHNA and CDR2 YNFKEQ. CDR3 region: CASSQDGTPTYEQYF. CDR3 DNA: TGTGCCAGCAGCCAAGATGGGACACCCACCTACGAGCAGTACTTC.

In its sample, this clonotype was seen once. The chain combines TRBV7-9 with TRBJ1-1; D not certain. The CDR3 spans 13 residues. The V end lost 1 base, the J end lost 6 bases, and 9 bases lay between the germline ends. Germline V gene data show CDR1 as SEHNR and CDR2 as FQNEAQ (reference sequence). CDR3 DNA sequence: TGTGCCAGCAGCTTAGATGAAGGTGCTGAAGCTTTCTTT. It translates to CASSLDEGAEAFF. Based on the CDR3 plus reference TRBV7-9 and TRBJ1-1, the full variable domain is DTGVSQNPRHKITKRGQNVTFRCDPISEHNRLYWYRQTLGQGPEFLTYFQNEAQLEKSRLLSDRFSAERPKGSFSTLEIQRTEQGDSAMYLCASSLDEGAEAFFGQGTRLTVV.

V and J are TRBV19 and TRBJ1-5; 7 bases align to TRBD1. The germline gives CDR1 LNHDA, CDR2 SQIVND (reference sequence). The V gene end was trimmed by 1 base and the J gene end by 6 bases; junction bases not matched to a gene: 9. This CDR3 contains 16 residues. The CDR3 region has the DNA TGTGCCAGTAGTATAGGTAACAGGGGATTGGGTCAGCCCCAGCATTTT. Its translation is CASSIGNRGLGQPQHF.